This T cell receptor beta chain was recovered during a study of blood T cell repertoires in COVID-19. Study overall: There were acute and convalescent COVID-19 samples, and they came from the United States, Italy and Spain. PBMCs, B-cell-depleted T cells, or T cells were the source of the cDNA or gDNA that made up the material.

This CDR3 spans 14 amino acids. V dropped 0 bases and J dropped 4 bases, with 8 bases sitting between them. From germline, CDR1 is SGHRS and CDR2 YFSETQ. Methods used by the authors: Quantification of nucleated cells was approximated via reference gene primer amplification. Clones were read by immunoSEQ multiplex PCR, and TCRdb kept only the in-frame ones, dropping some. V and J calls plus clone size are reproduced from that table; the DNA served to infer D and trimming. The sample yields under 85,000 clones, 86% seen once. The sample taken for sequencing was peripheral blood. The TCR was taken from a man of 80 years or more in a cohort sampled during active COVID-19. This sequence joins TRBV5-1 and TRBJ1-5; D gene ambiguous. The CDR3 reads CASSLAAGNQPQHF. The CDR3 nucleotides read TGCGCCAGCAGCTTGGCGGCAGGAAATCAGCCCCAGCATTTT. The whole variable domain, filled in from reference TRBV5-1 and TRBJ1-5, reads KAGVTQTPRYLIKTRGQQVTLSCSPISGHRSVSWYQQTPGQGLQFLFEYFSETQRNKGNFPGRFSGRQFSNSRSEMNVSTLELGDSALYLCASSLAAGNQPQHFGDGTRLSIL.